This T cell receptor beta chain was identified in a study of OX40 agonist ivuxolimab in advanced cancers. Study details: Cancers in dose escalation were hepatocellular, melanoma, renal cell and head and neck. General observations from the study: Within 6 weeks, CD4+ and CD8+ blood T cells expanded clonally at 0.1 to 3.0 mg/kg.

Per the germline V gene, CDR1 is SGHTA and CDR2 is FQGNSA. The CDR3 totals 15 residues. V was clipped by 1 base and J by 4 bases; unmatched bases: 5. The protocol was immunoSEQ multiplex PCR, while the TCRdb copy is restricted to in-frame clones and leaves out a portion. The data hold about 64,000 clones, with approximately 84% observed a single time. This clone was picked up a small number of times. Its antigen is currently unknown. The chain has TRBV7-2 and TRBJ2-7; 9 bases are a match to TRBD1. The clonotype was recovered from an adult with an advanced solid tumor such as melanoma, head and neck, liver or kidney cancer. The material was CD4+ or CD8+ T cells sorted from blood, obtained in a trial of the OX40 agonist ivuxolimab. CDR3 sequence (DNA): TGTGCCAGCAGCTTAGAGGGGACAGGGTGGTACGAGCAGTACTTC. Protein sequence: CASSLEGTGWYEQYF. Full variable domain (missing parts from reference TRBV7-2 and TRBJ2-7): GAGVSQSPSNKVTEKGKDVELRCDPISGHTALYWYRQSLGQGLEFLIYFQGNSAPDKSGLPSDRFSAERTGGSVSTLTIQRTQQEDSAVYLCASSLEGTGWYEQYFGPGTRLTVT.